The 22 T cell receptor beta chains in this list originate from one sample, sequenced in a study of T cell responses to AZD1222 COVID-19 vaccine. Method: immunoSEQ multiplex PCR; TCRdb's copy keeps in-frame clones and lacks some. Among over 100,000 clones listed, about nine tenths were seen once. The specimen comprised peripheral blood, sampled on day 0 of AZD1222 vaccination. The receptor set was obtained from an adult in good health.

The gene calls are TRBV3-1 (or the pseudogene TRBV3-2) and TRBJ2-1, with D possibly TRBD2 on 5 matching bases. CDR3 length: 16 residues. Germline-derived CDR1 and CDR2 are LGHDT and YNNKEL (reference sequence). V dropped 6 bases and J dropped 2 bases, with 17 bases sitting between them. The CDR3 DNA is TGTGCCAGCAGTCCTCTGGGTAGCGTTCCCTACAATGAGCAGTTCTTC. Protein sequence: CASSPLGSVPYNEQFF.

The rearrangement uses TRBV6-4 and TRBJ2-1; D ambiguous. Germline CDR1 is MRHNA and CDR2 is SNTAGT. V shed 3 bases and J shed 3 bases, with 12 bases lying between them. The CDR3 covers 15 residues. CDR3 DNA sequence: TGTGCCAGCAGTGAGGAAGATTCCGTCTACAATGAGCAGTTCTTC. Its protein product is CASSEEDSVYNEQFF.

V is TRBV5-1 and J is TRBJ2-7; D possibly matches TRBD1 or TRBD2 (5 bases each). Germline CDR1 is SGHRS and CDR2 is YFSETQ. Trimming pared 2 bases from V and 5 bases from J, leaving 14 bases between. This CDR3 spans 14 amino acids. The CDR3 sequence: CASSFRDPGDEQYF. CDR3 coding DNA: TGCGCCAGCAGCTTCCGGGACCCCGGGGACGAGCAGTACTTC.

This chain connects TRBV18 to TRBJ1-1; 8 nucleotides align to TRBD1. This CDR3 is 12 amino acids long. Germline V CDR1 and CDR2: KGHSH, LQKENI. Germline trimming cut 5 bases from V and 6 bases from J; bases unmatched to any gene: 2. The CDR3 nucleotides read TGTGCCAGCTCAGGGACAGGTCCTGAAGCTTTCTTT. Its translation: CASSGTGPEAFF.

This clone has just one count. V and J are TRBV30 and TRBJ2-7; TRBD1 or TRBD2 may be the D gene (5 bases each). Germline V lookup: CDR1 GTSNPN, CDR2 SVGIG (reference sequence). This CDR3 has 12 residues. Trimming took 5 bases from V and 3 from J, leaving 11 bases between them. The CDR3 loop is CAWGGRDYEQYF. The CDR3 DNA is TGTGCCTGGGGGGGACGGGACTACGAGCAGTACTTC.

CDR3 residues: CASSQAEVGETQYF. The CDR3 DNA reads as TGTGCCAGCAGCCAAGCGGAGGTTGGGGAGACCCAGTACTTC. The rearrangement links TRBV3-1 (or the pseudogene TRBV3-2) to TRBJ2-5; D perhaps matches TRBD2 (5 bases). The germline gives CDR1 LGHDT, CDR2 YNNKEL (reference sequence). With 1 base removed from V and 5 bases from J, the gap between germline ends came to 11 bases. This CDR3 has 14 residues.

The chain employs TRBV9 and TRBJ2-1; D remains ambiguous. This CDR3 has 15 residues. Germline CDR1 reads SGDLS; CDR2 reads YYNGEE. The germline V and J ends were trimmed by 5 bases and 2 bases, with 14 bases remaining between them. The CDR3 DNA follows: TGTGCCAGCAGTGAGGCCCCCTCCCCCTACAATGAGCAGTTCTTC. It is translated as CASSEAPSPYNEQFF.

V gene TRBV18 combines with J gene TRBJ1-5; no definite D call. Trimming took 2 bases from V and 0 from J, leaving 5 bases between them. Germline V gene lookup returns CDR1 KGHSH and CDR2 LQKENI. This CDR3 spans 14 amino acids. This CDR3 reads CASSPMGSNQPQHF. The DNA of the CDR3 is TGTGCCAGCTCACCAATGGGTAGCAATCAGCCCCAGCATTTT.

The CDR3 loop reads CASSFLGERHEQFF. CDR3 DNA sequence: TGTGCCAGCAGTTTCCTAGGGGAGAGGCATGAGCAGTTCTTC. V and J are TRBV28 and TRBJ2-1; D possibly matches TRBD1 or TRBD2 (5 bases each). CDR1 MDHEN and CDR2 SYDVKM come from the germline V gene. The CDR3 spans 14 residues. The V gene lost 3 bases and the J gene lost 8 bases, with 14 bases spanning the gap.

The V call is TRBV6-5, the J call TRBJ1-2; D might be TRBD1 (6 bases). The CDR3 length is 13 residues. From germline, CDR1 is MNHEY and CDR2 SVGAGI. The V end lost 6 bases, the J end lost 6 bases, and 14 bases lay between the germline ends. CDR3 protein: CASSPGHFHGYTF. In DNA, the CDR3 is TGTGCCAGCAGCCCGGGACACTTCCATGGCTACACCTTC.

In DNA, the CDR3 is TGTGCCAGCTCCCGGGACAGGCGCTCCTACGAGCAGTACTTC. Translation gives CASSRDRRSYEQYF. The V gene is TRBV18, the J gene TRBJ2-7; 8 bases line up with TRBD1. The length of the CDR3 is 14 residues. The V gene end was trimmed by 6 bases and the J gene end by 0 bases; junction bases not matched to a gene: 4. The germline gives CDR1 KGHSH, CDR2 LQKENI.

This sequence joins TRBV19 and TRBJ1-6, with D possibly TRBD1 on 5 matching bases. CDR1 LNHDA and CDR2 SQIVND come from the germline V gene (reference sequence). This CDR3 has 14 residues. V lost 4 bases and J 13 bases, leaving 17 bases between the germline ends. Here the CDR3 DNA reads TGTGCCAGTAGTACAGGGCTTAATGGGTCGCCCCTCCACTTT. Its translation: CASSTGLNGSPLHF.

The V and J genes are TRBV24-1 and TRBJ1-2; 8 bases agree with TRBD1. With 6 bases clipped from V and 0 bases from J, the junction kept 2 bases outside the gene matches. This CDR3 has 14 amino acids. CDR1 and CDR2 from the germline V gene are KGHDR and SFDVKD. The CDR3 protein is CATSRQGTNYGYTF. DNA for the CDR3: TGTGCCACCAGTCGACAGGGGACTAACTATGGCTACACCTTC.

The chain carries TRBV23-1 and TRBJ1-2; D is unclear. TRBV23-1 belongs to the ORF category, with a function that is uncertain. This CDR3 is built from 14 residues. The V end was cut by 0 bases, the J end by 2 bases, with 7 bases between. The CDR3 here is CASSQSTGNYGYTF. For the CDR3, the DNA is TGCGCCAGCAGTCAATCAACGGGCAACTATGGCTACACCTTC.

This clone was recorded once. This chain links TRBV19 with TRBJ2-7, with 12 bases identical to TRBD2. The germline V gene encodes CDR1 LNHDA and CDR2 SQIVND (reference sequence). This CDR3 has 15 amino acids. V shed 4 bases, J shed 4 bases, and the junction held 5 bases outside the gene matches. Here the CDR3 DNA reads TGTGCCAGTAGTACCAAACTAGCGGGAGGTTACGAGCAGTACTTC. The encoded protein is CASSTKLAGGYEQYF.

The chain recombines TRBV12-5 with TRBJ1-5; D perhaps matches TRBD1 (5 bases). CDR1 is LGHNT, CDR2 FRNRAP, per germline. V lost 6 bases to trimming and J lost 7 bases, with 13 bases between them. CDR3 length: 13 amino acids. The CDR3 region is CASGQGFNQPQHF. CDR3 bases: TGTGCTAGTGGGCAGGGATTTAACCAGCCCCAGCATTTT.

A few counts support this clone. The chain combines TRBV6-5 with TRBJ2-7; TRBD1 might be the D (5 bases). The CDR3 totals 15 residues. The germline V and J ends were trimmed by 3 bases and 2 bases, with 14 bases remaining between them. Germline CDR1 reads MNHEY; CDR2 reads SVGAGI. CDR3: CASSYRGRGAYEQYF. In DNA form, the CDR3 reads TGTGCCAGCAGTTATAGGGGTAGGGGTGCCTACGAGCAGTACTTC.

The chain links TRBV5-1 to TRBJ2-3; D is unresolved. The CDR3 length is 14 residues. V was pared by 2 bases and J by 7 bases, with 14 bases between. CDR1 and CDR2 from the germline V gene are SGHRS and YFSETQ. CDR3 protein: CASSFPEATNTQYF. CDR3 nucleotide sequence: TGCGCCAGCAGCTTTCCGGAAGCTACGAATACGCAGTATTTT.

V and J are TRBV11-1 and TRBJ2-7; D is unclear. The V and J ends lost 5 bases and 1 base respectively, with 9 bases between them. Germline assignment: CDR1 SGHAT and CDR2 FQDESV (reference sequence). CDR3 length equals 13 residues. The CDR3 bases are TGTGCCAGCAGCCCTAAACAGTCCTACGAGCAGTACTTC. This sequence encodes CASSPKQSYEQYF.

This chain uses TRBV6-5 with TRBJ2-2, with 7 nucleotides matching TRBD1. The germline V gene has CDR1 MNHEY and CDR2 SVGAGI. This CDR3 comprises 13 residues. V dropped 5 bases and J dropped 15; count of bases not matched to a gene: 12. CDR3 residues: CASSPNNRGEVFF. The CDR3 DNA sequence: TGTGCCAGCAGTCCAAACAACAGGGGAGAGGTGTTTTTT.

The V and J genes are TRBV3-1 (or the pseudogene TRBV3-2) and TRBJ1-2; 9 nucleotides line up with TRBD1. Germline V gives CDR1 LGHDT, CDR2 YNNKEL (reference sequence). J lost 8 bases, V lost 4 bases, and 2 bases had no gene match. The CDR3 is made up of 12 amino acids. CDR3 nucleotides: TGTGCCAGCAGCCGGGACAGGGAGGGCTACACCTTC. Amino acid sequence: CASSRDREGYTF.

V is TRBV18 and J is TRBJ2-1; no definite D call. The CDR3 is made up of 12 amino acids. V was clipped by 0 bases and J by 9 bases, with 6 bases between them. Germline CDR1 and CDR2: KGHSH and LQKENI. The chain's CDR3 is CASSPPNVEQFF. CDR3 in DNA: TGTGCCAGCTCACCACCGAACGTTGAGCAGTTCTTC.